This is a list of T cell receptor beta chains from one sample in a study of blood T cell repertoires in COVID-19. TCRdb's copy holds only in-frame clones and misses some; the assay was immunoSEQ multiplex PCR. The table records 140,000 or so clones, approximately 83% of them present only once. The specimen was peripheral blood. These receptors all stem from a woman aged 80 or over with acute or convalescent COVID-19. The conserved cysteine and the conserved F or W are not part of the CDR3 here. The order of the fields is V gene, D gene, J gene, CDR3 protein. D genes are given only for firm matches.

v_gene: TRBV10-3
d_gene: TRBD2
j_gene: TRBJ2-5
CDR3aa: AISGGGGGETQY

v_gene: TRBV10-3
d_gene: -
j_gene: TRBJ1-1
CDR3aa: AISEGLLDLTEAF

v_gene: TRBV4-1
d_gene: -
j_gene: TRBJ1-5
CDR3aa: ASSQEDRDSNQPQH

v_gene: TRBV19
d_gene: TRBD2
j_gene: TRBJ2-5
CDR3aa: ASSNPRGGEETQY

v_gene: TRBV12-3/TRBV12-4
d_gene: TRBD2
j_gene: TRBJ2-7
CDR3aa: ASGTSSHLEQY

v_gene: TRBV6-5
d_gene: TRBD1
j_gene: TRBJ2-3
CDR3aa: ASSYRQGTDTQY

v_gene: TRBV18
d_gene: -
j_gene: TRBJ2-7
CDR3aa: ASSLAEGGYEQY

v_gene: TRBV5-1
d_gene: TRBD2
j_gene: TRBJ2-1
CDR3aa: ASSLGAGGLNEQF

v_gene: TRBV5-5
d_gene: -
j_gene: TRBJ1-5
CDR3aa: ASSLGTTSIYQPQH

v_gene: TRBV5-6
d_gene: TRBD2
j_gene: TRBJ2-5
CDR3aa: ASSLGLAGGLNQETQY

v_gene: TRBV30
d_gene: TRBD1
j_gene: TRBJ1-1
CDR3aa: ASLGQMNTEAF

v_gene: TRBV12-3/TRBV12-4
d_gene: -
j_gene: TRBJ2-7
CDR3aa: ASSFRDEQY

v_gene: TRBV19
d_gene: -
j_gene: TRBJ2-3
CDR3aa: AGHQEAGITDTQY

v_gene: TRBV6-1
d_gene: -
j_gene: TRBJ2-2
CDR3aa: ASSEGQVGTGELF

v_gene: TRBV6-6
d_gene: TRBD2
j_gene: TRBJ2-1
CDR3aa: ASTIPGTSDENEQF

v_gene: TRBV5-1
d_gene: -
j_gene: TRBJ1-1
CDR3aa: ASSLTSGGTEAF

v_gene: TRBV20-1
d_gene: -
j_gene: TRBJ2-2
CDR3aa: SASRTSFKPGELF

v_gene: TRBV6-5
d_gene: -
j_gene: TRBJ1-5
CDR3aa: ASSWTAKYSNQPQH

v_gene: TRBV5-1
d_gene: TRBD1
j_gene: TRBJ1-3
CDR3aa: ASSTGDSGNTIY

v_gene: TRBV7-3
d_gene: TRBD2
j_gene: TRBJ2-3
CDR3aa: ASSSLAGADTQY

v_gene: TRBV7-2
d_gene: -
j_gene: TRBJ1-1
CDR3aa: ASSSYREAEAF

v_gene: TRBV18
d_gene: -
j_gene: TRBJ1-1
CDR3aa: ASSPGQNTEAF

v_gene: TRBV11-1
d_gene: -
j_gene: TRBJ1-1
CDR3aa: ASSYRRRGTEAF

v_gene: TRBV6-5
d_gene: TRBD1
j_gene: TRBJ1-2
CDR3aa: ASSLRQGAWYGYT

v_gene: TRBV20-1
d_gene: -
j_gene: TRBJ2-2
CDR3aa: SASSGTGELF

v_gene: TRBV18
d_gene: -
j_gene: TRBJ1-4
CDR3aa: ASSPLAGKNEKLF

v_gene: TRBV7-2
d_gene: -
j_gene: TRBJ2-3
CDR3aa: ASSLSGAQY

v_gene: TRBV24-1
d_gene: -
j_gene: TRBJ2-7
CDR3aa: ATSDLDRSCSYEQY

v_gene: TRBV11-2
d_gene: -
j_gene: TRBJ2-7
CDR3aa: ASSLDGGDYEQY

v_gene: TRBV7-3
d_gene: TRBD1
j_gene: TRBJ1-1
CDR3aa: ASSQGTGGTEAF

v_gene: TRBV5-8
d_gene: -
j_gene: TRBJ2-1
CDR3aa: ASSFRGSSYNEQF

v_gene: TRBV18
d_gene: TRBD1
j_gene: TRBJ1-4
CDR3aa: ASSQGARTNEKLF

v_gene: TRBV7-2
d_gene: -
j_gene: TRBJ1-2
CDR3aa: ASSPARDTYGYT

v_gene: TRBV3-1/TRBV3-2
d_gene: -
j_gene: TRBJ1-1
CDR3aa: ASSQLVNTEAF

v_gene: TRBV5-1
d_gene: -
j_gene: TRBJ2-7
CDR3aa: ASSLGASYEQY

v_gene: TRBV5-1
d_gene: TRBD1
j_gene: TRBJ1-1
CDR3aa: ASSAGQPNTEAF

v_gene: TRBV30
d_gene: -
j_gene: TRBJ2-5
CDR3aa: AWNGETQY